These T cell receptor beta chains were read from a single sample in a study of T-cell memory formation after mild COVID-19. TCRdb independently ran MiXCR on the 5' RACE reads; one entry per CDR3 protein. This table holds 210,000 or so distinct CDR3 sequences, 10% found once. Material for sequencing was PBMCs or a T cell subset sorted from them (not recorded which). These receptors all come from a man aged 18 to 30 who had mild COVID-19 (a few samples of this study predate the infection). Cell type and time point are not known. Each CDR3 is given without its conserved first and last residue. Part of the rows lack a size; the others show once, few, many or a class for expanded clones.

V gene | clone size | CDR3 protein
TRBV28 | few | ASSFGFVGHATQY
TRBV4-3 | . | ASSQDYNEQF
TRBV5-1 | few | ASSLRGINNEQF
TRBV24-1 | . | ATSDKGQETQY
TRBV5-1 | . | ASSIASGDTQY
TRBV20-1 | . | SARARGAGELF
TRBV20-1 | few | SALPPGSVYNEQF
TRBV7-3 | few | ASSLRPAGAGANVLT
TRBV7-2 | many | ASSLELALNKQY
TRBV4-2 | many | ASSSGADNSPLH
TRBV28 | few | AIPKSGGQSNQPQH
TRBV4-2 | few | ASSEPGLSYNEQF
TRBV12-3/TRBV12-4 | few | ASSQGPAGGT
TRBV29-1 | . | SGGDHNPTDTQY
TRBV7-9 | many | ASSSGRGANEKLF
TRBV29-1 | many | SVGAGWGMNTEAF
TRBV6-2/TRBV6-3 | . | ASTQLTGQPHNEQF
TRBV6-4 | few | ASRITRGTGELF
TRBV7-2 | . | ASSKLAGGGDEQF
TRBV5-1 | . | ASSLGGRGGYGYT
TRBV10-3 | . | AISGRDGYGYT
TRBV7-2 | . | ASSSEGTSGGAEQF
TRBV18 | . | ASSPPGQGAYEQY
TRBV18 | . | ASSANREYQPQH
TRBV7-9 | . | ASSLVDVNQPQH
TRBV7-3 | . | ASSLNPAGTTDTQY
TRBV7-2 | . | ASSPPGSRGVGPQH
TRBV7-2 | medium-sized | ASSVGLARTDTQY
TRBV5-1 | . | ASIGGGASQETQY
TRBV18 | few | ASSPRDGGANEQF
TRBV11-2 | few | ASSLDYIGNPLH
TRBV10-3 | few | AISRLDYGYT
TRBV11-2 | . | ASSSPQGYGYT
TRBV7-2 | many | ASSLAPWGSTDTQY
TRBV12-3/TRBV12-4 | . | ASSARTGYHGYT
TRBV7-3 | few | ASSLGRLVGNEQF
TRBV20-1 | few | SAIEIAGVTSSYNEQF
TRBV5-1 | . | ASSSLRDSTYGYT
TRBV5-1 | few | ASSLAYSGYEQY
TRBV9 | few | ASSVDGTDYNEQF
TRBV2 | few | ASSEGPLQY
TRBV5-1 | . | ASSKNTGETNVLT
TRBV28 | . | ASSPSSGTSGGDEQY
TRBV7-8 | many | ASSLALAGAYEQY
TRBV27 | many | ASSPGAGGNGETQY
TRBV4-1 | few | ASSQDNSPTYNEQF
TRBV9 | few | ASSVAPGGKETQY
TRBV3-1 | few | ASSQGGTSTEAF
TRBV12-3/TRBV12-4 | few | ASIDSLGNEQY
TRBV7-2 | . | ASSLGLRLAGAGSTDTQY